This T cell receptor (beta chain) comes out of a study of identifying expanded T cells in peripheral blood. Study-level findings and limits: Across healthy donors, higher total template counts meant significantly greater roughly 2-week count variance. Over approximately two and four weeks, about 15 and 18 clones changed, versus more than 1 between replicates.

In the case of this clone: Its antigen remains unknown.

Profiled with immunoSEQ multiplex PCR; TCRdb holds only in-frame clones, not every one. The table includes about 90,000 clones, 88% detected once. Germline values: CDR1 KGHSH, CDR2 LQKENI. V lost 2 bases to trimming and J lost 8 bases, with 12 bases between them. CDR3 length: 13 residues. Collection occurred without any documented infections or immune events in donors. J is TRBJ1-1 and V is TRBV18; D remains ambiguous. The sequenced material came from blood. This TCR was recovered from a person between 18 and 69 years old in good health. CDR3 DNA sequence: TGTGCCAGCTCACCATCCTCGCGGAGCGAAGCTTTCTTT. Protein product: CASSPSSRSEAFF.